One sample yielded the 11 T cell receptor beta chains listed below, sequenced in a study of blood T cell repertoires in COVID-19. Here immunoSEQ multiplex PCR was the method, and the copy in TCRdb shows in-frame clones only, minus some. Among roughly 250,000 clones listed, around 83% were seen once. Sequenced material: peripheral blood. These receptors originate from an elderly woman with acute or convalescent COVID-19.

This clone is large in the sample. The rearrangement joins TRBV10-3 to TRBJ1-1, with 12 nucleotides matching TRBD1. The germline V gene has CDR1 ENHRY and CDR2 SYGVKD. The V segment lost 5 bases and the J segment 5 bases; nucleotides outside the gene matches: 6. The CDR3 totals 15 residues. The CDR3 sequence: CAISTPGQGATEAFF. CDR3 sequence (DNA): TGTGCCATCAGTACGCCGGGACAGGGGGCAACTGAAGCTTTCTTT.

V and J are TRBV2 and TRBJ1-4, with 10 bases lining up with TRBD1. The ends lost 6 bases at V and 8 bases at J; junction bases unmatched: 6. Germline CDR1 reads SNHLY; CDR2 reads FYNNEI. The CDR3 spans 14 residues. CDR3: CASRIDRGREKLFF. The CDR3 DNA sequence: TGTGCCAGCAGGATAGACAGGGGGCGGGAAAAACTGTTTTTT. The variable domain in full, completed from reference TRBV2 and TRBJ1-4, reads EPEVTQTPSHQVTQMGQEVILRCVPISNHLYFYWYRQILGQKVEFLVSFYNNEISEKSEIFDDQFSVERPDGSNFTLKIRSTKLEDSAMYFCASRIDRGREKLFFGSGTQLSVL.

Details on this clone: The same CDR3 is also encoded by other DNA sequences in this sample. CDR3 residues: CASSLDRDQPQHF. The CDR3 coding sequence is TGTGCCAGCAGCCTCGACAGGGATCAGCCCCAGCATTTT. The V and J genes are TRBV5-4 and TRBJ1-5; 7 nucleotides line up with TRBD1. With V trimmed by 4 bases and J by 5 bases, 3 bases remained unmatched. The CDR3 is 13 amino acids. Germline CDR1 SGHNT, CDR2 YYREEE (reference sequence).

The genes are TRBV18 and TRBJ2-1; D call uncertain. The germline V and J ends were trimmed by 4 bases and 0 bases, with 13 bases remaining between them. Germline loops: CDR1 KGHSH, CDR2 LQKENI. CDR3 length: 16 amino acids. CDR3 sequence: CASSLRPSSSYNEQFF. DNA of the CDR3: TGTGCCAGCTCACTTCGCCCAAGTAGCTCCTACAATGAGCAGTTCTTC.

V gene TRBV27 combines with J gene TRBJ2-1, with TRBD2 matching over 8 bases. The CDR3 extends over 14 amino acids. Trimming cost V 6 bases and J 9 bases; bases outside gene matches: 10. Germline-derived CDR1 and CDR2 are MNHEY and SMNVEV (reference sequence). CDR3 sequence reads: CASRPGLETGEQFF. CDR3 DNA: TGTGCCAGCAGGCCGGGACTAGAAACGGGTGAGCAGTTCTTC.

This rearrangement joins TRBV6-2 or TRBV6-3 to TRBJ1-5, with D maybe TRBD1 (6 bases). This CDR3 spans 15 amino acids. Trimming removed 2 bases from V and 6 bases from J, with 14 bases in between. The germline V gene has CDR1 MNHEY and CDR2 SVGEGT. DNA of the CDR3: TGTGCCAGCAGTTACAGGGGGGGTGGCGGTCAGCCCCAGCATTTT. Encoded protein: CASSYRGGGGQPQHF.

The chain employs TRBV15 and TRBJ2-1, with TRBD1 identical over 7 bases. CDR1 is LNHNV, CDR2 YYDKDF, per germline (reference sequence). J gave up 5 bases and V 6 bases, and 13 bases lay outside the gene matches. The CDR3 length is 16 residues. The CDR3 DNA sequence: TGTGCCACCAGTCGCCGACAGGGCGCCCCCCACAATGAGCAGTTCTTC. Protein product: CATSRRQGAPHNEQFF.

The chain joins TRBV5-1 to TRBJ2-7, with 8 bases matching TRBD1. Germline V lookup: CDR1 SGHRS, CDR2 YFSETQ. Trimming at V came to 2 bases and at J to 6 bases, leaving 10 bases not matched to a gene. The CDR3 spans 15 residues. The CDR3 reads CASSLATGGRGEQYF. Here the CDR3 DNA reads TGCGCCAGCAGCTTAGCCACAGGGGGTAGGGGCGAGCAGTACTTC.

The CDR3 nucleotides are TGTGCCAGCAGCGAGACAGGTCTCTATGGCTACACCTTC. This sequence encodes CASSETGLYGYTF. The J gene is TRBJ1-2, the V gene TRBV9; D is possibly TRBD1 (6 bases). This CDR3 is 13 amino acids long. Germline V gene lookup returns CDR1 SGDLS and CDR2 YYNGEE. V was trimmed by 3 bases and J by 4 bases, leaving 10 bases between them.

For this clone: Other DNA sequences of this sample code for an identical CDR3. This CDR3 is CASSQGAGNQPQHF. DNA of the CDR3: TGTGCCAGCAGCCAAGGGGCAGGAAATCAGCCCCAGCATTTT. V is TRBV3-1 (or the pseudogene TRBV3-2) and J is TRBJ1-5; no clear D gene. Trimming removed 1 base from V and 4 bases from J, with 8 bases in between. CDR3 length: 14 amino acids. Germline lookup yields CDR1 LGHDT and CDR2 YNNKEL (reference sequence).

The chain employs TRBV7-9 and TRBJ1-5; 12 positions agree with TRBD1. The V and J ends lost 5 bases and 2 bases, in that order; junction bases with no gene match: 13. Germline V CDR1 and CDR2: SEHNR, FQNEAQ (reference sequence). The CDR3 extends over 19 amino acids. CDR3: CASSLTGTGGLGGNQPQHF. As DNA, the CDR3 is TGTGCCAGCAGCCTTACTGGGACAGGGGGCCTAGGTGGCAATCAGCCCCAGCATTTT.